This TCR beta chain is from a study of cytomegalovirus exposure and HLA in healthy donors. In the case of this clone: The antigen is unknown.

Regarding the study as a whole: Highest at DRB1 and lowest at HLA-C, TCR association rates differed among HLA loci in a later analysis. Later genetic work tied a missense DCLRE1C variant to beta-chain V and J trimming.

The study ran its PCR with 60 Vbeta and 13 Jbeta primers. Some clones are missing from TCRdb's copy, which holds only in-frame ones; the method was immunoSEQ multiplex PCR. The sample includes some 150,000 clones, approximately 88% of them seen just once. The TCR sequence derives from a woman aged 25-40 years in good health and CMV-seronegative. The material sequenced was PBMCs.

The CDR3 nucleotides are TGTGCCAGCAGTGCCGGGACAGGGGGGAACACTGAAGCTTTCTTT. This sequence encodes CASSAGTGGNTEAFF. The chain couples TRBV6-1 to TRBJ1-1, with 11 positions matching TRBD1. The CDR3 is made up of 15 amino acids. V trimming: 4 bases; J trimming: 1 base; junction bases outside the gene matches: 2. Per the germline V gene, CDR1 is MNHNS and CDR2 is SASEGT.